This TCR beta chain appears in the sequencing data of a study of T cells after somatic rescue of genetic block (dated by TCRdb to 2020 to 2022). As for the study more broadly: What the study looked at was long-term robustness, specifically in a T-cell system that came about through somatic rescue of a genetic block in T-cell development.

Libraries were built with the immunoSEQ multiplex PCR assay. TCRdb took over this immuneACCESS table, retaining in-frame rearrangements with V and J assigned. Such tables are incomplete; in checked studies, under half of the missing clones stem from an unresolved V gene, and the remainder is unexplained. Counted in this sample were tens of thousands of clones; 95% to 96% of them appeared once. About 0.076% of the sample comes from the top ten. Worth noting for this clone: Its antigen is currently not known. No quality values exist for individual bases; no much larger clone is one base distant.

The germline V and J ends show losses of 4 bases and 4 bases respectively, and no gene match explains 3 bases of the junction. CDR1 is given as SGHRS and CDR2 as YFSETQ, both from the germline V gene. From cysteine to phenylalanine, the CDR3 is 13 amino acids long. The kept DNA is CDR3 alone, 39 bases in frame from the first base. This receptor was identified in a child younger than two. Recombination linked TRBV5-1 to TRBJ1-2; 8 junctional bases match TRBD1. The specimen was peripheral blood mononuclear cells (PBMCs). At the DNA level, the sequence is TGCGCCAGCAGCCCCGGGACAGGCTATGGCTACACCTTC. It is translated as CASSPGTGYGYTF.